This T cell receptor (beta chain) was obtained from a study of cytomegalovirus exposure and HLA in healthy donors. Primers included in the PCR were 60 Vbeta and 13 Jbeta primers. The protocol was immunoSEQ multiplex PCR, while the TCRdb copy is restricted to in-frame clones and leaves out a portion. The repertoire includes some 190,000 clones, around four fifths of them detected once, and less than 2% sits in the top ten. This CDR3 is built from 16 residues. Trimming shortened V by 5 bases and J by 7 bases, and 21 bases separated the two germline ends. Per germline, CDR1 SGHTA and CDR2 FQGTGA. Material for sequencing was PBMCs. This rearrangement joins TRBV7-3 to TRBJ2-1; possible D gene TRBD2, 6 bases. The TCR was taken from a woman under 40 in good health and CMV-seronegative. CDR3 region: CASSPRLGGVWNEQFF. The CDR3 nucleotides are TGTGCCAGCAGCCCCCGGCTGGGCGGGGTGTGGAATGAGCAGTTCTTC.